Described below is a single T cell receptor beta chain sequence and its context. Its target is unknown. This specimen belongs to a study of shared clonotypes between healthy human individuals. Across the whole study: The cohort had a couple of women and three men, ages 18 to 49. Study-level findings and limits: Sampling was confined to blood; repertoires within tissues likely differ.

The authors ran the assay at deep level. Unsorted PBMC DNA went through sequencing on ten immunoSEQ deep assay plates. Sequenced by immunoSEQ multiplex PCR; TCRdb stores in-frame clones only, minus some. The sample lists a few hundred thousand clones, around 80% seen once, with approximately 12% in the top ten. This sequence was found in a woman in her forties in good health. Some clones in this sample may be carry-over from other donors' samples. Material: PBMCs.

CDR3 sequence reads: CASSPISAGELFF. The DNA for the CDR3 is TGTGCCAGCAGCCCTATATCGGCCGGGGAGCTGTTTTTT. The genes are TRBV7-9 and TRBJ2-2; D remains unclear. Trimming removed 5 bases at V and 6 bases at J, with 10 bases between. Germline V gives CDR1 SEHNR, CDR2 FQNEAQ (reference sequence). The CDR3 contains 13 residues.